This TCR beta chain is from a study of cytomegalovirus exposure and HLA in healthy donors. A note on this clone: Its antigen is unknown.

The V gene lost 0 bases and the J gene lost 0 bases, with 8 bases spanning the gap. The CDR3 runs to 15 residues. From germline, CDR1 is SGHRS and CDR2 YFSETQ. Points from the study as a whole: There were approximately 150 TCR beta chains listed as cytomegalovirus-associated.

The assay was immunoSEQ multiplex PCR, and TCRdb's table has in-frame clones only and misses some. The sample holds 250,000 to 400,000 clones, about nine tenths seen once. The sample taken for sequencing was PBMCs. The origin of this receptor is a woman aged 25 to 39 in good health and CMV-seropositive. The chain has TRBV5-1 and TRBJ2-3; D is undetermined. This CDR3 is CASSLVSVSTDTQYF. CDR3 nucleotides: TGCGCCAGCAGCTTGGTATCTGTGAGCACAGATACGCAGTATTTT.